This T cell receptor beta chain was documented in a study of cytomegalovirus exposure and HLA in healthy donors (dated by TCRdb to 2017 to 2019). Notes on the research overall: The 550 to 750 repertoires of the first cohort and the 120 or so validation repertoires were produced on the same platform, according to a later analysis. The aim of the study was to test whether cataloging public T cell receptors could identify signatures of past pathogen exposure. Besides the first cohort of roughly 660 subjects, a separate validation cohort made up of roughly 120 different subjects was used. To predict cytomegalovirus infection status, the study combined high-throughput TCR immunosequencing, statistical association of individual TCRs with disease status, and machine learning. Overall study outcomes, separate from this receptor: According to the authors, the approach could potentially be generalized to other disease states and immunological phenotypes. In the study, 164 TCR beta chains were listed as associated with cytomegalovirus. A later analysis had no HLA typing for the validation cohort, so co-occurrence there was scored across all 120 or so repertoires. Across donors, most TCR sequences were observed very rarely, whereas some public TCRs were present in many individuals. In a later analysis, TCRs clustered in the first cohort were found to also tend to co-occur in the roughly 120 validation repertoires, with roughly 93% of cluster scores above 0. Cytomegalovirus status was reported to be diagnosed by the classifier with high specificity and sensitivity in both the original and validation cohorts. A few of the identified cytomegalovirus-associated TCR beta chains were confirmed in vitro to be specific for cytomegalovirus antigens.

About this clone itself: This clone's antigen is unknown. Base quality data are lacking; no much larger clone is found one base away.

Library generation was performed with the immunoSEQ multiplex PCR assay. Processing in the source paper ran as follows. A statistical classification framework was built for diagnosing cytomegalovirus status from the catalog of TCR beta chain sequences. TCRdb provides this immuneACCESS table in a form limited to in-frame rearrangements. Some clones are lacking; in checked studies, under half of them reflect an unresolved V gene, and why the rest are absent is not known. V and J calls plus clone size are reproduced from that table; the DNA served to infer D and trimming. The sample records approximately 58,000 clones, roughly 94% of which are singletons. The ten most abundant clones make up over 2% of the sample. V is pruned by 2 bases and J by 3 bases, leaving 6 bases of the junction without a gene match. CDR1 and CDR2 are drawn from the germline V gene (reference sequence): SGHNT, YYREEE. Taken from cysteine to phenylalanine, the CDR3 has 17 residues. Just the 51-base CDR3 DNA is kept, in frame starting at base 1.

Donors formed part of the validation cohort, which comprised over a hundred subjects and was distinct from the first cohort of 550 to 850 subjects. The sequenced sample was PBMCs. Rearrangement joined TRBV5-4 to TRBJ2-3, and 13 junction bases match TRBD2. This clonotype originated in a man aged 18 to 30 in good health and CMV-seronegative. The DNA reads as follows: TGTGCCAGCAGCTTACTAGCGGGAGGGCCCGGAACAGATACGCAGTATTTT. Translated, this gives CASSLLAGGPGTDTQYF. Full variable domain (CDR3 extended with the reference TRBV5-4 and TRBJ2-3 proteins): ETGVTQSPTHLIKTRGQQVTLRCSSQSGHNTVSWYQQALGQGPQFIFQYYREEENGRGNFPPRFSGLQFPNYSSELNVNALELDDSALYLCASSLLAGGPGTDTQYFGPGTRLTVL.